This T cell receptor beta chain was captured by sequencing in a study of T cell responses to AZD1222 COVID-19 vaccine. V was cut by 3 bases and J by 8 bases, with 15 bases left in between. The CDR3 spans 15 residues. Germline assignment: CDR1 KGHDR and CDR2 SFDVKD. The data were produced by immunoSEQ multiplex PCR, yet TCRdb's version contains in-frame clones alone and is incomplete. The sample includes approximately 150,000 clones, roughly nine tenths of them seen just once. The chain couples TRBV24-1 to TRBJ2-2; tentative D call: TRBD2 (5 bases). Sequenced here: peripheral blood, sampled 28 days after the second AZD1222 dose. This clonotype was sampled from an adult who received the AZD1222 COVID-19 vaccine. CDR3 loop: CATSDAGLGGGELFF. CDR3 DNA sequence: TGTGCCACCAGTGATGCGGGCCTAGGTGGTGGGGAGCTGTTTTTT.